This TCR beta chain came from a study of blood T cell repertoires in COVID-19. Across the whole study: Material from acute and convalescent COVID-19 was sourced from the United States, Italy and Spain.

Everyone who took part was 18 to 89 years old, and they came from some 23 US areas. The recovered donors of Cohort 3 showed two negative PCRs, clearance, or symptom resolution. The CDR3 has 12 amino acids. Trimming took 6 bases from V and 6 from J, leaving 12 bases between them. In the study's own analysis: Estimated nucleated cell counts came from reference gene primer amplification. Using immunoSEQ multiplex PCR, the repertoire was profiled, and TCRdb retains in-frame clones only, with some absent. The V and J calls and the clone size are those of that table, but D and trimming were determined from the DNA. Among a few hundred thousand clones listed, roughly 90% were seen once.

The specimen sequenced was PBMCs or T cells enriched from blood (not recorded which). The TCR sequence derives from a woman aged 25 to 39 who had recovered from COVID-19. The chain carries TRBV12-3 or TRBV12-4 and TRBJ2-7; possibly TRBD2 for D (5 bases). Written as DNA, the CDR3 is TGTGCCAGCAGCCCACTAGGCTCCGAGCAGTACTTC. The encoded protein is CASSPLGSEQYF.